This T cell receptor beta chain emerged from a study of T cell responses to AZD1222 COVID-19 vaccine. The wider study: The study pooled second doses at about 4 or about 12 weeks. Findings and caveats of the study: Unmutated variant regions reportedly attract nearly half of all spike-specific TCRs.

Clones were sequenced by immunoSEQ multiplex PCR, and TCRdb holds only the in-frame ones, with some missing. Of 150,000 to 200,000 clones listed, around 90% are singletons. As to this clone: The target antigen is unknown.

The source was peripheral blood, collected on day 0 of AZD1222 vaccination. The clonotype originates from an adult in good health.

The CDR3 bases are TGTGCCAGCAGTTTACTAACAGCTAACACTGAAGCTTTCTTT. Protein product: CASSLLTANTEAFF. The rearrangement joins TRBV28 to TRBJ1-1, with D hard to call. V lost 2 bases, J lost 2 bases, and 9 bases lay in between. Germline-derived CDR1 and CDR2 are MDHEN and SYDVKM. The CDR3 loop spans 14 amino acids.